The clone carrying this T cell receptor beta chain was seen repeatedly, ten times or more. Its antigen is as yet unknown. The data stem from a study of beta chain bispecific antibodies for T cell cancers. Study overall: Sequenced cells survived coculture with leukemia lines plus bispecific antibodies. Jurkat cells expressed TRBV12-3; HPB-ALL cells expressed TRBV5-5. Study-level findings and limits: Most targeted TRBV signal came from the leukemia cell line cells, not normal T cells. The TRBV12-3 share of total TRBV signal fell approximately 99% after anti-TRBV12 rather than anti-CD19 exposure.

T cells were expanded from blood mononuclear cells for 3 to 4 days with anti-CD3 OKT3 or CD3/CD28 beads. Anti-TRBV12 bispecific coculture of Jurkat cells with normal T cells. Culture medium contained IL-2 at 80 to 100 IU/ml and IL-7 at around 5.4 ng/ml. Via MiXCR, TCRdb re-called the 5' RACE reads, giving one row per CDR3 protein. The sample consists of tens of thousands of distinct CDR3 sequences, approximately 1.9% of them appearing once. Germline loops: CDR1 KGHSH, CDR2 LQKENI. Deletions cut 3 bases from V and 4 bases from J, with 16 bases between. The CDR3 consists of 16 residues. The chain employs TRBV18 and TRBJ1-3, with D unclear. The sample here was healthy donor T cells cultured with leukemia cells, taken from a culture containing a bispecific antibody targeting TCR Vbeta12. This TCR came from a human donor in good health. Some clones in this sample may be carry-over from other donors' samples. The CDR3 here is CASSPAVPSSGNTIYF. The CDR3 coding sequence is TGTGCCAGCTCACCTGCAGTACCCTCGTCGGGAAACACCATATATTTT.